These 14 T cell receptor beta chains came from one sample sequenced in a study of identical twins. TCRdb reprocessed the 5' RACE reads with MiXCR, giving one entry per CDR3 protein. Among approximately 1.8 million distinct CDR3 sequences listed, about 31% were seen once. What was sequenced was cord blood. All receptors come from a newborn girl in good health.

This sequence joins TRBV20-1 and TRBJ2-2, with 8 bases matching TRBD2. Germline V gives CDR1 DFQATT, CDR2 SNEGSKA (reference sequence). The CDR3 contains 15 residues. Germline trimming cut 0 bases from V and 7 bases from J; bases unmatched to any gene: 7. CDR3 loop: CSAREGSGGVGELFF. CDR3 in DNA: TGCAGTGCTAGAGAGGGAAGCGGGGGCGTCGGGGAGCTGTTTTTT.

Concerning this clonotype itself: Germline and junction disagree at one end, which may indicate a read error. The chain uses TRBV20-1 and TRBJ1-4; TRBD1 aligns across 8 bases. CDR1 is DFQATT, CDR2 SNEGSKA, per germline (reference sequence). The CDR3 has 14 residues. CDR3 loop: CSASGTGWNEILFF. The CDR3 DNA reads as TGCAGTGCTAGCGGGACAGGCTGGAATGAAATACTGTTTTTT.

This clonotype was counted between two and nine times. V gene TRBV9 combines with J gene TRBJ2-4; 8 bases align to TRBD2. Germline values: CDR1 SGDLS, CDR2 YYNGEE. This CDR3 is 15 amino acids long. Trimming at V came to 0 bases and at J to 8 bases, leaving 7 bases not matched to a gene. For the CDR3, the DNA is TGTGCCAGCAGCGTAGCGGGGGGGCCTCAGTACATTCAGTACTTC. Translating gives CASSVAGGPQYIQYF.

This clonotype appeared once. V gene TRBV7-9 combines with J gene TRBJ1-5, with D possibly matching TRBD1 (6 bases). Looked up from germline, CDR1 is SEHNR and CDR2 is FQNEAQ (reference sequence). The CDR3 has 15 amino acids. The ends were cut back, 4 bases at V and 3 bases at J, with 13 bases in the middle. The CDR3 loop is CASSSTGTNNQPQHF. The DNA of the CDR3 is TGTGCCAGCAGCTCTACCGGGACAAACAATCAGCCCCAGCATTTT.

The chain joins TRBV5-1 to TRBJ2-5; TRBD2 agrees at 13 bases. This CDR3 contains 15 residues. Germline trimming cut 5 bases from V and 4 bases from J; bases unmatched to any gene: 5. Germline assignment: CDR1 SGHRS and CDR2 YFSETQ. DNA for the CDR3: TGCGCCAGCAGACCCGGACTAGCGGGAGTAGAGACCCAGTACTTC. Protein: CASRPGLAGVETQYF.

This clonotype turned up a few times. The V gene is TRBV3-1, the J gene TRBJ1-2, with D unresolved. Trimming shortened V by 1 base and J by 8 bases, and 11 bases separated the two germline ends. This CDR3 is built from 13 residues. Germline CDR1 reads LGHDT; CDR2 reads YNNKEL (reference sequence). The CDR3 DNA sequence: TGTGCCAGCAGCCAAGGTTTCTCGGGGGGCTACACCTTC. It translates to CASSQGFSGGYTF.

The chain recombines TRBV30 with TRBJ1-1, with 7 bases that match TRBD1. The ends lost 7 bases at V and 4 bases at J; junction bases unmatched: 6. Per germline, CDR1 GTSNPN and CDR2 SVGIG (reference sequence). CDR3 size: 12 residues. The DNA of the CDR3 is TGTGCCTTCCATACAGGGGTCACTGAAGCTTTCTTT. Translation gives CAFHTGVTEAFF.

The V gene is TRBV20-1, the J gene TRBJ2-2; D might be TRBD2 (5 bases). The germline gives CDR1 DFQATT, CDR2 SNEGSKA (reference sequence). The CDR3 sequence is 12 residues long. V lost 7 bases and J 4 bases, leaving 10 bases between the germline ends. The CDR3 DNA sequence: TGCAGTGGGGAGCGGACCACCGGGGAGCTGTTTTTT. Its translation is CSGERTTGELFF.

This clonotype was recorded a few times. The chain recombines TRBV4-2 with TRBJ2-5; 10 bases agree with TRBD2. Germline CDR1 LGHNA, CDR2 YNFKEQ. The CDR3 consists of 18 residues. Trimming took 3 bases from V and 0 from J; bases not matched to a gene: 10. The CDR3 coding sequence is TGTGCCAGCAGCCAGGTCCTTCTAGCGGGAGAATACCAAGAGACCCAGTACTTC. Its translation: CASSQVLLAGEYQETQYF.

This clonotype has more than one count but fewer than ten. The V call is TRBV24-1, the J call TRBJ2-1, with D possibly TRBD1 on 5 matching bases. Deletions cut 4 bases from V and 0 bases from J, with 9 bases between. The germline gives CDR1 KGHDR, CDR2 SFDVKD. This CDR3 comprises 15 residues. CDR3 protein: CATSDRESSYNEQFF. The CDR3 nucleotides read TGTGCCACCAGTGACAGGGAAAGCTCCTACAATGAGCAGTTCTTC.

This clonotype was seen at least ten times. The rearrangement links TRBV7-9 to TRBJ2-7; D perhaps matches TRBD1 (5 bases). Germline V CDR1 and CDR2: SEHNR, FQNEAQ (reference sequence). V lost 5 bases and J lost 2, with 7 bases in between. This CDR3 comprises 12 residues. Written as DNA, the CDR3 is TGTGCCAGCAGCGACAGACCCTACGAGCAGTACTTC. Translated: CASSDRPYEQYF. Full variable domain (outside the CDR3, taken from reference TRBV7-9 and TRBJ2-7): DTGVSQNPRHKITKRGQNVTFRCDPISEHNRLYWYRQTLGQGPEFLTYFQNEAQLEKSRLLSDRFSAERPKGSFSTLEIQRTEQGDSAMYLCASSDRPYEQYFGPGTRLTVT.

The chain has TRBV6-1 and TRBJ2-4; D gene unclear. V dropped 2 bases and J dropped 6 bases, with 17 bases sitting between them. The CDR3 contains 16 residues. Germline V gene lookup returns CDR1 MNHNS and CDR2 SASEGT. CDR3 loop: CASSEQPQWTPNIQYF. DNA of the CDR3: TGTGCCAGCAGTGAACAGCCTCAGTGGACCCCAAACATTCAGTACTTC.

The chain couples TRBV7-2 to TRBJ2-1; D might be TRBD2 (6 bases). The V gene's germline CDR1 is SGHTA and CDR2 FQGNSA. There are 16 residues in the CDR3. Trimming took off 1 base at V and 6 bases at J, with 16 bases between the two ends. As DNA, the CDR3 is TGTGCCAGCAGCTTAGTACCCGGGGGTTTCGGCAATGAGCAGTTCTTC. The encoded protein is CASSLVPGGFGNEQFF.

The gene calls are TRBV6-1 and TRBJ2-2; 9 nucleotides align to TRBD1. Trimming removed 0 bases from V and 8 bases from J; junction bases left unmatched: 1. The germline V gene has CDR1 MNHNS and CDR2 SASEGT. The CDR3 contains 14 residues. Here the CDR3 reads CASSEAGTGGELFF. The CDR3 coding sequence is TGTGCCAGCAGTGAAGCCGGGACAGGGGGGGAGCTGTTTTTT.